These 21 T cell receptor beta chains share one sample of origin, sequenced in a study of CD8 T cells in ankylosing spondylitis. One entry per CDR3 protein results from TCRdb running MiXCR on the 5' RACE reads. In the table there are under 850,000 distinct CDR3 sequences, under 20% of which are singletons. No antigen has been identified for these receptors. Findings and limits, study-wide: The study identified a TCR beta motif of several highly homologous variants that appeared characteristic of ankylosing spondylitis blood.

The specimen was blood, either unsorted or a sorted T cell fraction (not recorded which). The receptors were gathered from a male donor with ankylosing spondylitis.

CDR3 sequence reads: CASSQTQETGSTGELFF. In DNA form, the CDR3 reads TGTGCCAGCAGCCAAACCCAGGAAACAGGGTCCACCGGGGAGCTGTTTTTT. The chain carries TRBV28 and TRBJ2-2, with D possibly matching TRBD1 (6 bases). CDR1 and CDR2 (germline): MDHEN, SYDVKM. V was trimmed by 6 bases and J by 4 bases, leaving 21 bases between them. There are 17 residues in the CDR3. The variable domain in full, with the rest retrieved from reference TRBV28 and TRBJ2-2, is DVKVTQSSRYLVKRTGEKVFLECVQDMDHENMFWYRQDPGLGLRLIYFSYDVKMKEKGDIPEGYSVSREKKERFSLILESASTNQTSMYLCASSQTQETGSTGELFFGEGSRLTVL.

The gene calls are TRBV6-5 and TRBJ2-2; 7 bases are shared with TRBD1. Germline V gene data show CDR1 as MNHEY and CDR2 as SVGAGI. There are 16 residues in the CDR3. Unmatched junction bases numbered 9, after V lost 2 bases and J lost 6 bases. CDR3 coding DNA: TGTGCCAGCAGTTACCCCGGGACAGCCAGTCCCGGGGAGCTGTTTTTT. Residues: CASSYPGTASPGELFF.

This chain links TRBV29-1 with TRBJ2-7, with D possibly matching TRBD2 (6 bases). The CDR3 runs to 12 residues. V gave up 4 bases and J gave up 4 bases, with 11 bases separating them. Looked up from germline, CDR1 is SQVTM and CDR2 is ANQGSEA. The CDR3: CSVVLSGYEQYF. In nucleotides, the CDR3 is TGCAGCGTTGTCCTTAGCGGATACGAGCAGTACTTC.

This clonotype was observed at least ten times. The rearrangement uses TRBV9 and TRBJ1-3; D gene unclear. The CDR3 runs 15 residues. Per germline, CDR1 SGDLS and CDR2 YYNGEE. V was shortened by 0 bases and J by 2 bases, with 9 bases between the two germline ends. The CDR3 reads CASSVATSAGNTIYF. CDR3 nucleotide sequence: TGTGCCAGCAGCGTAGCTACGTCTGCTGGAAACACCATATATTTT.

The chain has TRBV5-5 and TRBJ1-6; D not resolved. There are 16 residues in the CDR3. V lost 1 base and J lost 9, with 17 bases in between. Germline CDR1 and CDR2: SGHKS and YYEKEE (reference sequence). CDR3 sequence reads: CASSLQTAVVGSPLHF. The CDR3, as DNA: TGTGCCAGCAGCTTGCAAACGGCAGTTGTGGGTTCACCCCTCCACTTT. The variable domain in full, completed from reference TRBV5-5 and TRBJ1-6, reads DAGVTQSPTHLIKTRGQQVTLRCSPISGHKSVSWYQQVLGQGPQFIFQYYEKEERGRGNFPDRFSARQFPNYSSELNVNALLLGDSALYLCASSLQTAVVGSPLHFGNGTRLTVT.

The chain employs TRBV28 and TRBJ2-4; D remains unclear. Germline CDR1 reads MDHEN; CDR2 reads SYDVKM. The CDR3 extends over 15 amino acids. The V end was cut by 1 base, the J end by 3 bases, with 10 bases between. The DNA for the CDR3 is TGTGCCAGCAGTTTATCTTCCATAGGCAAAAACATTCAGTACTTC. This sequence encodes CASSLSSIGKNIQYF.

This clonotype was seen a few times. The CDR3 nucleotides are TGCAGTGCTGGATTAGCGGGAGAGGAGGCCGGGGAGCTGTTTTTT. It specifies CSAGLAGEEAGELFF. This rearrangement joins TRBV20-1 to TRBJ2-2, with TRBD2 identical over 9 bases. CDR1 is DFQATT, CDR2 SNEGSKA, per germline (reference sequence). The J segment lost 6 bases and the V segment lost 5 bases, leaving 10 bases of the junction unmatched. The CDR3 is 15 amino acids.

The table lists this clonotype with a count of one. The gene calls are TRBV28 and TRBJ1-4; no clear D. The CDR3 runs 12 residues. Germline-derived CDR1 and CDR2 are MDHEN and SYDVKM. V lost 5 bases, J lost 4 bases, and 5 bases lay in between. CDR3 nucleotides: TGTGCCAGCAGTCCGCATAATGAAAAACTGTTTTTT. Its protein product is CASSPHNEKLFF.

The rearrangement links TRBV5-1 to TRBJ1-1, with 9 bases matching TRBD1. Trimming cost V 3 bases and J 3 bases; bases outside gene matches: 12. The germline V gene encodes CDR1 SGHRS and CDR2 YFSETQ. The CDR3 spans 17 residues. CDR3 nucleotides: TGCGCCAGCAGCTCTGAGACAGGGGGAGATTATTACACTGAAGCTTTCTTT. Its translation: CASSSETGGDYYTEAFF.

The sample holds many counts of this clonotype. The chain has TRBV4-2 and TRBJ1-6; possible D gene TRBD1, 5 bases. Germline V gene sequence: CDR1 LGHNA, CDR2 YNFKEQ. CDR3 length equals 14 residues. V lost 3 bases and J lost 10, with 13 bases in between. The DNA for the CDR3 is TGTGCCAGCAGCCACGCCCAGGGTGGATCACCCCTCCACTTT. Its translation: CASSHAQGGSPLHF.

Many counts were recorded for this clonotype. This chain connects TRBV4-1 to TRBJ1-4; 7 bases fit TRBD1. V lost 1 base to trimming and J lost 6 bases; unmatched junction nucleotides: 5. Germline assignment: CDR1 MGHRA and CDR2 YSYEKL. There are 15 residues in the CDR3. The CDR3 loop is CASSQVRGRDEKLFF. CDR3 bases: TGCGCCAGCAGCCAAGTAAGGGGGCGGGATGAAAAACTGTTTTTT.

V is TRBV20-1 and J is TRBJ2-7; D unclear. The CDR3 length is 11 residues. Germline CDR1 is DFQATT and CDR2 is SNEGSKA (reference sequence). The V end lost 6 bases, the J end lost 7 bases, and 13 bases lay between the germline ends. The CDR3 spells CSALDTAEQYF. CDR3 coding DNA: TGCAGTGCCCTTGACACCGCTGAGCAGTACTTC.

The chain carries TRBV10-3 and TRBJ2-5, with D possibly matching TRBD2 (6 bases). In germline, CDR1 is ENHRY, CDR2 SYGVKD. V shed 3 bases and J shed 1 base, with 6 bases lying between them. The CDR3 length is 13 residues. This chain's CDR3 is CAISDGSQETQYF. The CDR3 DNA reads as TGTGCCATCAGTGACGGGAGCCAAGAGACCCAGTACTTC.

This clonotype has just a few counts. The chain employs TRBV20-1 and TRBJ2-4; unclear D gene. V gave up 2 bases and J gave up 0 bases, with 11 bases separating them. Looked up from germline, CDR1 is DFQATT and CDR2 is SNEGSKA (reference sequence). This CDR3 comprises 15 residues. The CDR3: CSARQTILAKNIQYF. The CDR3 DNA reads as TGCAGTGCTAGACAGACGATACTAGCCAAAAACATTCAGTACTTC.

There are a few counts of this clonotype. The chain carries TRBV4-1 and TRBJ1-2; a weak D match, TRBD1 (6 bases). The V and J ends lost 0 bases and 0 bases respectively, with 8 bases between them. This CDR3 has 15 residues. CDR1 is MGHRA, CDR2 YSYEKL, per germline. The CDR3 nucleotides read TGCGCCAGCAGCCAAGATTACAGGGCTAACTATGGCTACACCTTC. Encoded protein: CASSQDYRANYGYTF.

The gene calls are TRBV27 and TRBJ2-1, with 11 bases matching TRBD2. Germline CDR1 and CDR2: MNHEY and SMNVEV (reference sequence). The length of the CDR3 is 17 residues. V was pared by 5 bases and J by 1 base, with 7 bases of the junction left unmatched. The CDR3 region is CASSPGRTSGSYNEQFF. Written as DNA, the CDR3 is TGTGCCAGCAGTCCCGGGAGGACTAGCGGGTCCTACAATGAGCAGTTCTTC.

The chain recombines TRBV6-2 or TRBV6-3 with TRBJ1-1; 8 bases agree with TRBD1. Looked up from germline, CDR1 is MNHEY and CDR2 is SVGEGT. This CDR3 is built from 14 residues. Germline trimming cut 6 bases from V and 4 bases from J; bases unmatched to any gene: 7. The chain's CDR3 is CASSGQGEATEAFF. The DNA of the CDR3 is TGTGCCAGCAGCGGACAGGGAGAGGCCACTGAAGCTTTCTTT.

This clonotype showed up many times. This chain joins TRBV29-1 and TRBJ1-1, with D possibly matching TRBD1 (5 bases). Germline CDR1 and CDR2: SQVTM and ANQGSEA. V was shortened by 0 bases and J by 10 bases, with 24 bases between the two germline ends. The length of the CDR3 is 16 residues. For the CDR3, the DNA is TGCAGCGTTGAAGATGGGGCGGGCGGTGTTCAGGGTGGAGCTTTCTTT. Translation: CSVEDGAGGVQGGAFF.

V gene TRBV20-1 combines with J gene TRBJ1-1; D remains unclear. The CDR3 has 16 amino acids. V lost 6 bases, J lost 0 bases, and 20 bases lay in between. The V gene's germline CDR1 is DFQATT and CDR2 SNEGSKA (reference sequence). CDR3 protein: CSASPPGRIMNTEAFF. In DNA, the CDR3 is TGCAGTGCCTCCCCCCCGGGCAGGATTATGAACACTGAAGCTTTCTTT.

The rearrangement joins TRBV6-1 to TRBJ2-1; D tentatively reads TRBD1 or TRBD2 (6 bases each). The CDR3 is 15 amino acids. Per germline, CDR1 MNHNS and CDR2 SASEGT. Trimming cost V 8 bases and J 8 bases, with 22 bases left between them. The CDR3 protein is CASRIRRGITDEQFF. The CDR3 region has the DNA TGTGCCAGCCGCATAAGGAGGGGGATCACGGATGAGCAGTTCTTC.

This clonotype occurred a few times. The chain employs TRBV12-3 or TRBV12-4 and TRBJ1-3; D is possibly TRBD1 (5 bases). This CDR3 spans 12 amino acids. The V end was cut by 10 bases, the J end by 3 bases, with 10 bases between. CDR3 DNA sequence: TGTGCCACAGGGCCTGGTGGAAACACCATATATTTT. The encoded protein is CATGPGGNTIYF.